This TCR beta chain was identified during a study of blood T cell repertoires in COVID-19. Cohort 3 recovery required two negative PCRs, clearance, or symptom resolution. Only in-frame clones appear in the TCRdb table, and some are missing; sequencing was by immunoSEQ multiplex PCR. The table lists roughly 360,000 clones, about 87% of them singletons. The source of this sequence is a man younger than 45 who had recovered from COVID-19. Sequencing input: PBMCs or T cells enriched from blood (not recorded which).

The CDR3 loop reads CASSQARGTNEKLFF. The CDR3 DNA reads as TGTGCCAGCAGCCAAGCGCGGGGTACTAATGAAAAACTGTTTTTT. The chain is built from TRBV4-2 and TRBJ1-4; D not certain. The CDR3 runs to 15 residues. Germline CDR1 reads LGHNA; CDR2 reads YNFKEQ. Trimming shortened V by 1 base and J by 2 bases, and 8 bases separated the two germline ends.